This T cell receptor (beta chain) is from a study of vaccination effects on CD4 cells after COVID-19. Study-wide results and caveats: Cross-reaction with common cold coronaviruses was seen in only 1 of 255 vaccine-induced clones from healthy vaccinees. By a late point after vaccination, infection- and vaccine-induced clones had shrunk markedly through clonal contraction.

The V gene's germline CDR1 is SGHNT and CDR2 YYREEE (reference sequence). Trimming pared 6 bases from V and 3 bases from J, leaving 16 bases between. This CDR3 contains 15 residues. This clone was observed a handful of times. Antigen specificity is unknown. Ahead of sequencing, the ViraFEST assay grew antigen-specific CD4+ T cells using viral peptide pools. Once cultured for nine to ten days, the cells underwent separation to obtain CD4+ T cells. The vaccine given was either BNT162b2 or mRNA-1273, in two doses. Each vaccine recipient was nucleocapsid antibody negative and had no prior SARS-CoV-2 infection. Replacing half the medium with IL-2 medium was done on days 3 and 7. Libraries were prepared by immunoSEQ multiplex PCR; TCRdb keeps only in-frame clonotypes and omits some of them. The table lists about 16,000 clones, 55% to 75% of them singletons.

The specimen was CD4+ T cells from PBMCs cultured with SARS-CoV-2 spike peptides, collected after COVID-19 vaccination. This clonotype was obtained from a human donor who received a COVID-19 vaccine. This chain connects TRBV5-4 to TRBJ1-3; tentatively, D is TRBD1 (5 bases). The DNA of the CDR3 is TGTGCCAGCACTGCTGGGACGGCTCGTGGAAACACCATATATTTT. This codes for CASTAGTARGNTIYF.